The 3 T cell receptor beta chains listed next were all sequenced from one sample in a study of OX40 agonist ivuxolimab in advanced cancers. The repertoire was sequenced with immunoSEQ multiplex PCR; TCRdb's copy has only in-frame clones and lacks some. The sample consists of tens of thousands of clones, about 91% of them appearing once. The material sequenced was CD4+ or CD8+ T cells sorted from blood, taken in a trial of the OX40 agonist ivuxolimab. The receptors were sampled from an adult with an advanced solid tumor such as melanoma, head and neck, liver or kidney cancer.

This clone has just one count. This chain uses TRBV11-2 with TRBJ2-7; 9 nucleotides match TRBD2. The germline CDR1 and CDR2 sequences are SGHAT and FQNNGV. The CDR3 is made up of 14 amino acids. V trimming: 5 bases; J trimming: 2 bases; junction bases outside the gene matches: 4. CDR3 sequence (DNA): TGTGCCAGCAGCCGGACTAGCGCCGCCTACGAGCAGTACTTC. This gives the protein CASSRTSAAYEQYF. Variable domain in full (rest from reference TRBV11-2 and TRBJ2-7): EAGVAQSPRYKIIEKRQSVAFWCNPISGHATLYWYQQILGQGPKLLIQFQNNGVVDDSQLPKDRFSAERLKGVDSTLKIQPAKLEDSAVYLCASSRTSAAYEQYFGPGTRLTVT.

The chain recombines TRBV7-9 with TRBJ2-1, with 7 nucleotides matching TRBD2. The CDR3 extends over 15 amino acids. V gave up 5 bases and J gave up 0 bases; unmatched junction bases: 4. Germline CDR1 reads SEHNR; CDR2 reads FQNEAQ (reference sequence). CDR3 nucleotide sequence: TGTGCCAGCAGCCCCGGCGGGAGCTCCTACAATGAGCAGTTCTTC. Translated: CASSPGGSSYNEQFF.

This clone was observed a single time. The chain recombines TRBV6-6 with TRBJ2-7; D is undetermined. Deletions cut 2 bases from V and 6 bases from J, with 8 bases between. The CDR3 covers 12 residues. CDR1 is MNHNY, CDR2 SVGAGI, per germline (reference sequence). The CDR3 nucleotides read TGTGCCAGCAGTTACGGGAATGCCGAGCAGTACTTC. Encoded protein: CASSYGNAEQYF.